Below, one T cell receptor beta chain is given with its context. Its antigen remains unknown. Between the trimmed V and J ends, which lost 3 bases and 4 bases, there was a span of 9 bases. This CDR3 is 12 amino acids long. CDR1 is SQVTM, CDR2 ANQGSEA, per germline. Isolated RNA was reverse transcribed into cDNA used as the sequencing template. The method was immunoSEQ multiplex PCR; TCRdb's version includes in-frame clones alone and lacks a portion of them. There are around 82,000 clones in the sample; roughly 51% occur only once, and 5.7% lies in the top ten. The data were taken from a study of CD8+ T cells in alopecia areata. Study observations and caveats: Elevated clonality characterized lesional scalp relative to normal scalp, particularly in alopecia totalis/universalis.

The rearrangement links TRBV29-1 to TRBJ1-2; unclear D gene. The receptor's source is a human donor with alopecia areata. The sample comprised NKG2D-high CD8+ T cells sorted from blood. This CDR3 is CSVDERSYGYTF. DNA for the CDR3: TGCAGCGTTGATGAGAGAAGCTATGGCTACACCTTC.